This T cell receptor (beta chain) was recovered during a study of T cells in Graves' hyperthyroidism and ophthalmopathy (dated by TCRdb to between 2018 and 2021). In terms of the full investigation: TCR V-J signatures able to tell the groups apart were searched for in a discovery cohort of 100 patients, of whom 43 had Graves' ophthalmopathy and some 60 had stable Graves' hyperthyroidism. The paper reports TCR Vbeta CDR3 sequencing of over 130 peripheral blood samples: 40 or so ophthalmopathy, 75 to 80 hyperthyroidism and 17 progressor patients. For training and testing, the 80 to 100 patients in the discovery cohort were randomly divided in a 7:3 ratio. Thyroid tissue and blood T-cell repertoires from about six Graves' hyperthyroidism patients were also compared in the study. Prospective prediction of ophthalmopathy was tested in an independent validation cohort consisting of some 20 hyperthyroidism patients and more than 15 patients who later progressed to ophthalmopathy. Following sampling, methimazole starting at 30 mg daily was given to hyperthyroidism patients, and high-dose intravenous methylprednisolone was given to ophthalmopathy patients.

TCR beta CDR3 regions were amplified from RNA transcripts. A first-round RT-PCR of the TCR CDR3 used the HTBI primer set with the Qiagen OneStep RT-PCR kit. Libraries were constructed in a second round of multiplex PCR, after which size selection and purification were carried out. Libraries were sequenced paired-end with 100 bp reads on an Illumina HiSeq2000. As for the original processing: SOAPnuke was used to process the raw data, with reads discarded if the reads contained adapters or uncalled bases, had a mean Phred below 15, or lacked an exact constant-primer or identifier match. High-quality paired reads were merged using COPE v1.2.5, and each unique nucleotide sequence was defined as a clonotype. MiTCR v1.1 was used to align clonotypes to the IMGT TRBV, TRBD and TRBJ reference segments. Analysis was restricted to V-J combinations with a frequency above 0.0001, which covered 99.2% of repertoires. The TCS score was defined as the ratio of F50 (clonal expansion) to E x V (chaos), calculated using BLOSUM62-based TCRdist between CDR3 peptides within each V-J. Welch's t-statistics and random forest reduced around 550 V-J features to fewer than 15, which were used in a naive Bayes classifier (R e1071). The Morisita-Horn index was used to measure how similar the thyroid and blood repertoires were. Using fastp at Q25 and MiXCR, TCRdb reprocessed the public reads and kept productive beta chains. Rows with a matching CDR3 protein are joined into one entry that keeps the most common DNA and genes. Clone size and V and J calls follow TCRdb, not the original study. The sample has roughly 570,000 distinct CDR3 sequences on record, roughly 50% of them singletons. Of the sample, about 8.3% falls within the top ten clones.

A single count supports this clonotype. The antigen it binds to is not known. Likely a read error: the CDR3 ends without its conserved phenylalanine or tryptophan. Broad study findings and their caveats: During validation, the model predicted progression to ophthalmopathy a median of approximately six months ahead of onset, with almost 71% sensitivity and less than 85% specificity. Sample size was not statistically predetermined, and investigators were not blinded to group allocation. Most expanded thyroid clonotypes (frequency above 0.001) were also found in blood, which suggests that blood repertoires may mirror thyroid immune responses. A 13 V-J signature model separated ophthalmopathy from stable hyperthyroidism, with over 85% sensitivity and roughly 81% specificity in cross-validation and 80%/75% in testing.

Graves' hyperthyroidism was defined as stable when no progression to ophthalmopathy occurred over 18 months of follow-up. The hyperthyroidism patients were between 18 and 65 years old and newly diagnosed, with a disease duration of less than 2 months. The study excluded patients with uncontrolled infections, other autoimmune diseases, pregnancy or lactation. Diagnoses were based on clinical symptoms, serum thyroxine and TRAb, thyroid ultrasound and orbital computed tomography. Total RNA was extracted with Trizol reagent, and quality was checked on an Agilent 2100 Bioanalyzer. Compared with germline, V lacks 6 bases and J lacks 6 bases; bases without a gene match: 10. The CDR3 length is 15 residues, termini included. The entry retains the CDR3 DNA only, 45 bases that are in frame from base 1. CDR1 and CDR2 are drawn from the germline V gene (reference sequence): SEHNR, FQNEAQ.

The sample was peripheral blood or thyroid tissue (not recorded which). Rearrangement joined TRBV7-9 to TRBJ2-7; 11 nucleotides in the junction match TRBD2. The receptor was isolated from a woman between 18 and 29 years old with Graves' hyperthyroidism. The CDR3 region reads CASSSTSGRRSEQYL. The DNA sequence reads TGTGCCAGCAGTTCTACTAGCGGGAGAAGGAGCGAGCAGTACCTC.